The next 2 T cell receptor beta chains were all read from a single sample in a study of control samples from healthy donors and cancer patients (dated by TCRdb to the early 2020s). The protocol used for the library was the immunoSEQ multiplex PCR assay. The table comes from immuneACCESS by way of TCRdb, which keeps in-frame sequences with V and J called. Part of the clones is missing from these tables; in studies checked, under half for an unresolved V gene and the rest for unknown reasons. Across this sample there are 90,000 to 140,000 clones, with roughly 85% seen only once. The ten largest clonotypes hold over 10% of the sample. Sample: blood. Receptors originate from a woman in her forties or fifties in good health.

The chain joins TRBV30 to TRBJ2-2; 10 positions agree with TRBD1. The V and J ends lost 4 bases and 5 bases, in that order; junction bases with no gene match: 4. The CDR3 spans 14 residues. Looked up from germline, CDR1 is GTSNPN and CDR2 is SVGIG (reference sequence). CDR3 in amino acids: CAWKRDRGTGELFF. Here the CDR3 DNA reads TGTGCCTGGAAAAGGGACAGGGGTACCGGGGAGCTGTTTTTT. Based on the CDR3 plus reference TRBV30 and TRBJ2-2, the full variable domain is SQTIHQWPATLVQPVGSPLSLECTVEGTSNPNLYWYRQAAGRGLQLLFYSVGIGQISSEVPQNLSASRPQDRQFILSSKKLLLSDSGFYLCAWKRDRGTGELFFGEGSRLTVL.

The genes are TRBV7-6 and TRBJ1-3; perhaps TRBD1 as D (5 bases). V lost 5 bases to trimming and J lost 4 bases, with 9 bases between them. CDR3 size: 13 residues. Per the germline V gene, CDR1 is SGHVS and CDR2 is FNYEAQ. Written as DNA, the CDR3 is TGTGCCAGCAGCCCAGGGAGAGGAAACACCATATATTTT. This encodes CASSPGRGNTIYF.